This passage covers 11 T cell receptor beta chains from one sample sequenced in a study of beta chain features in type 1 diabetes. Reverse transcription of all isolated RNA meant that expressed TCRB transcripts were sequenced. Data came from immunoSEQ multiplex PCR; TCRdb stores just in-frame clones and leaves some out. The repertoire includes roughly 250,000 clones, around 68% of them detected once, and around 0.057% sits in the top ten. The sequenced sample was naive CD4+ T cells from blood. The receptors stem from a man aged 30 to 45 in good health.

The chain recombines TRBV7-9 with TRBJ2-5; maybe TRBD2 (5 bases). Per germline, CDR1 SEHNR and CDR2 FQNEAQ (reference sequence). With 4 bases removed from V and 5 bases from J, the gap between germline ends came to 23 bases. CDR3 length equals 17 residues. The CDR3 protein is CASSSLGRRGGLETQYF. The DNA of the CDR3 is TGTGCCAGCAGCTCCCTCGGGCGCCGCGGCGGGTTGGAGACCCAGTACTTC. Drawing the rest from reference TRBV7-9 and TRBJ2-5, the complete variable domain is DTGVSQNPRHKITKRGQNVTFRCDPISEHNRLYWYRQTLGQGPEFLTYFQNEAQLEKSRLLSDRFSAERPKGSFSTLEIQRTEQGDSAMYLCASSSLGRRGGLETQYFGPGTRLLVL.

The chain carries TRBV25-1 and TRBJ2-7, with D tentatively TRBD1 (6 bases). The CDR3 contains 13 residues. V was cut by 7 bases and J by 5 bases, with 15 bases left in between. Germline assignment: CDR1 MGHDK and CDR2 SYGVNS. CDR3 protein: CASKWTESHEQYF. In DNA, the CDR3 is TGTGCCAGCAAGTGGACAGAGAGCCACGAGCAGTACTTC.

The chain employs TRBV14 and TRBJ2-3; D is unresolved. The CDR3 has 11 residues. The germline CDR1 and CDR2 sequences are SGHDN and FVKESK. Trimming pared 8 bases from V and 2 bases from J, leaving 5 bases between. CDR3 bases: TGTGCCAGCGGCTACACAGATACGCAGTATTTT. Encoded protein: CASGYTDTQYF.

This chain uses TRBV14 with TRBJ2-3; weak D call: TRBD2 (6 bases). From germline, CDR1 is SGHDN and CDR2 FVKESK. Deletions cut 0 bases from V and 2 bases from J, with 12 bases between. CDR3 length: 16 amino acids. The CDR3 nucleotides read TGTGCCAGCAGCCAAGACGCGGGAAGGGTCACAGATACGCAGTATTTT. Its protein product is CASSQDAGRVTDTQYF. Filled out from reference TRBV14 and TRBJ2-3, the complete variable domain reads EAGVTQFPSHSVIEKGQTVTLRCDPISGHDNLYWYRRVMGKEIKFLLHFVKESKQDESGMPNNRFLAERTGGTYSTLKVQPAELEDSGVYFCASSQDAGRVTDTQYFGPGTRLTVL.

This chain connects TRBV10-3 to TRBJ2-1; D unresolved. Deletions cut 0 bases from V and 14 bases from J, with 11 bases between. Germline V gene data show CDR1 as ENHRY and CDR2 as SYGVKD. The CDR3 loop spans 12 amino acids. The CDR3 sequence is CAISESSSAEFF. As DNA, the CDR3 is TGTGCCATCAGTGAGTCCTCTAGTGCGGAGTTCTTC.

This clone has just a few counts. The V and J genes are TRBV29-1 and TRBJ2-3; weak D call: TRBD1 (5 bases). The V end was cut by 2 bases, the J end by 2 bases, with 8 bases between. The CDR3 is made up of 13 amino acids. Germline CDR1 SQVTM, CDR2 ANQGSEA. CDR3 region: CSVENRNTDTQYF. In nucleotides, the CDR3 is TGCAGCGTTGAAAACAGGAACACAGATACGCAGTATTTT.

In this sample, this clone turned up once. The chain recombines TRBV30 with TRBJ1-5; D is uncertain. The V gene lost 2 bases and the J gene lost 7 bases, with 12 bases spanning the gap. The CDR3 is made up of 13 amino acids. Germline V gives CDR1 GTSNPN, CDR2 SVGIG (reference sequence). The CDR3 spells CAWSPTLDQPQHF. The CDR3 DNA reads TGTGCCTGGAGTCCAACTTTGGACCAGCCCCAGCATTTT.

This sequence joins TRBV9 and TRBJ2-1, with 7 bases identical to TRBD2. CDR1 SGDLS and CDR2 YYNGEE come from the germline V gene. The CDR3 consists of 15 residues. The J segment lost 3 bases and the V segment lost 2 bases, leaving 5 bases of the junction unmatched. CDR3 coding DNA: TGTGCCAGCAGCGTTGGGAGGGCCGACTACAATGAGCAGTTCTTC. Protein sequence: CASSVGRADYNEQFF.

The genes are TRBV15 and TRBJ2-7; TRBD2 agrees at 13 bases. Trimming at V came to 2 bases and at J to 5 bases, leaving 6 bases not matched to a gene. The CDR3 covers 16 residues. The germline CDR1 and CDR2 sequences are LNHNV and YYDKDF (reference sequence). This chain's CDR3 is CATSRSSTSGRNEQYF. CDR3 coding DNA: TGTGCCACCAGCAGATCATCGACTAGCGGGAGGAACGAGCAGTACTTC. The variable domain in full, completed from reference TRBV15 and TRBJ2-7, reads DAMVIQNPRYQVTQFGKPVTLSCSQTLNHNVMYWYQQKSSQAPKLLFHYYDKDFNNEADTPDNFQSRRPNTSFCFLDIRSPGLGDTAMYLCATSRSSTSGRNEQYFGPGTRLTVT.

J is TRBJ2-1 and V is TRBV7-2; either TRBD1 or TRBD2 may supply D (5 bases each). The germline V gene has CDR1 SGHTA and CDR2 FQGNSA. The CDR3 extends over 14 amino acids. V was shortened by 5 bases and J by 5 bases, with 13 bases between the two germline ends. CDR3 protein: CASSRWVGDNEQFF. CDR3 nucleotides: TGTGCCAGCAGCCGATGGGTGGGGGACAATGAGCAGTTCTTC.

This clone was seen more than once but under ten times. The gene calls are TRBV7-2 and TRBJ2-4; D is unresolved. Germline V gives CDR1 SGHTA, CDR2 FQGNSA. Trimming shortened V by 1 base and J by 10 bases, and 5 bases separated the two germline ends. The CDR3 contains 11 residues. In DNA form, the CDR3 reads TGTGCCAGCAGCTTAGAAGATATTCAGTACTTC. Translated: CASSLEDIQYF.